A single T cell receptor (beta chain) is shown here with its context. Its target antigen remains unknown. Base qualities are missing; no much larger clone stands one base away. Sequenced on an Illumina HiSeq 1500. TCRdb reprocessing: public reads trimmed at Q25 with fastp, clones called with MiXCR, in-frame beta chains kept. Rows merge per CDR3 protein into single entries with the most common DNA and genes. Within this sample are tens of thousands of distinct CDR3 sequences, with around 49% of them counted one time only. The ten most abundant clones make up over 90% of the sample. The data stem from a study of T cell repertoires in cytomegalovirus infection (dated by TCRdb to about 2019). Regarding the complete study: Recently identified HLA-C-restricted CMV epitopes, whose presentation resists viral immunomodulation, were targeted by peptide stimulations together with well-studied HLA-B-restricted epitopes. Donor HLA type was relevant to the analysis, as public TCR beta signatures indicated carriage of CMV infection together with the matching HLA type.

Taken with the paper, the label for treatment or condition translates to: in vitro stimulation with specific CMV peptide epitopes to enrich CMV-specific T cells. Summary of the overall study and its limitations: In the ex vivo response, HLA-C-restricted CMV-specific TCR beta clonotypes were dominant, and in two of eight donors the single most frequent clonotype came from this HLA-C-restricted group. In both this cohort and an independent cohort of a few hundred donors, the cumulative frequency of public TCR beta family members distinguished carriers of CMV infection plus the relevant HLA type.

The CDR3, from cysteine to phenylalanine, totals 16 residues. Only CDR3 DNA remains: 48 bases, in frame from the first base. Germline trimming amounts to 2 bases on V and 7 bases on J, with 10 as the count of junction bases outside the gene matches. CDR1 is given as SGHKS and CDR2 as YYEKEE, both from the germline V gene (reference sequence). The chain uses TRBV5-5 and TRBJ2-1; TRBD1 matches 9 bases in the middle. The source is a human donor in good health (CMV status not recorded). Some clones in this sample may be carry-over from other donors' samples. The sample here was CD8+ T cells from cultured PBMCs, taken from culture after CMV antigen stimulation. CDR3 sequence: CASSFLGTGKVNEQFF. The DNA sequence is given as TGTGCCAGCAGCTTCCTCGGGACAGGGAAGGTAAATGAGCAGTTCTTC.